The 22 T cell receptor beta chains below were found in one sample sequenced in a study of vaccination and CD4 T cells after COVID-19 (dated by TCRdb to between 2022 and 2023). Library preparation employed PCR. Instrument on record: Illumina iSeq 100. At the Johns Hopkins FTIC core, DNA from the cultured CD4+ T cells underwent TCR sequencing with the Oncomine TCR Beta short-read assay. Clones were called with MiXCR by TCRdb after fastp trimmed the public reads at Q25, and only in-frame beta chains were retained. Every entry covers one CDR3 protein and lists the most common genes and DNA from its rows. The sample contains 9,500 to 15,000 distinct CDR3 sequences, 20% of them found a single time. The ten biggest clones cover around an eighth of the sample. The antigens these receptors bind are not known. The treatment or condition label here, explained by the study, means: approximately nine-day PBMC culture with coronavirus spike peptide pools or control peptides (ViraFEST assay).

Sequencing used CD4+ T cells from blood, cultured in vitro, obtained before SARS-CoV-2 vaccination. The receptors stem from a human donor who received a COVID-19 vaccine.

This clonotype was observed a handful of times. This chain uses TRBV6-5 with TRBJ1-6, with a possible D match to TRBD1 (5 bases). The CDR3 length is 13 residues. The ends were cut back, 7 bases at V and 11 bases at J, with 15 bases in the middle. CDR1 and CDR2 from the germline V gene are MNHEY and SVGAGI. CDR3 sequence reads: CASIYQGTTPLHF. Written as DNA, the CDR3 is TGTGCCAGCATTTATCAGGGTACGACACCCCTCCACTTT.

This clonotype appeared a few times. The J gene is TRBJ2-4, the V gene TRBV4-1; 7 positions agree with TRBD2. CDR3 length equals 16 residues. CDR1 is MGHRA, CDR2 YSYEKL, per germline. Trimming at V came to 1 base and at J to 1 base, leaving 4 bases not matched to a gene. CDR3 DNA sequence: TGCGCCAGCAGCCAAGGCGGGGGAAGGGCCAAAAACATTCAGTACTTC. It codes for CASSQGGGRAKNIQYF.

The CDR3 DNA reads TGCAGTGCGCACGTCCTAGGGGGCATGAGCAATCAGCCCCAGCATTTT. This encodes CSAHVLGGMSNQPQHF. The chain combines TRBV20-1 with TRBJ1-5, with TRBD1 matching over 7 bases. Germline values: CDR1 DFQATT, CDR2 SNEGSKA (reference sequence). CDR3 size: 16 residues. V shed 6 bases, J shed 1 base, and the junction held 12 bases outside the gene matches.

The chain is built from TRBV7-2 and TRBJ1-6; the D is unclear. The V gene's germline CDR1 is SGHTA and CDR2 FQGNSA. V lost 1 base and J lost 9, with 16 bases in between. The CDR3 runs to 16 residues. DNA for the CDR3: TGTGCCAGCAGCTTAGGGGCGGGCCCCCTGGGTTCACCCCTCCACTTT. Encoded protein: CASSLGAGPLGSPLHF.

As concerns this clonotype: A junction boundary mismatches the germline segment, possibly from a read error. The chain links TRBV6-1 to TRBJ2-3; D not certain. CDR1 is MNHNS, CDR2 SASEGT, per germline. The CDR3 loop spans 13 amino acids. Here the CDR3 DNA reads TGTGCCAGCAGGGAAGACGGAACAGATACGCAGTATTTT. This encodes CASREDGTDTQYF.

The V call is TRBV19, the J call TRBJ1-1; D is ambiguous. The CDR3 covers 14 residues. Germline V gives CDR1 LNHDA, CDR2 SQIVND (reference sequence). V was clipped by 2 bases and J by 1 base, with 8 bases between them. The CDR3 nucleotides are TGTGCCAGTAGTATAAGGAGGGCGAACACTGAAGCTTTCTTT. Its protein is CASSIRRANTEAFF. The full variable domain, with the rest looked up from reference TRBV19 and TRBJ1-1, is DGGITQSPKYLFRKEGQNVTLSCEQNLNHDAMYWYRQDPGQGLRLIYYSQIVNDFQKGDIAEGYSVSREKKESFPLTVTSAQKNPTAFYLCASSIRRANTEAFFGQGTRLTVV.

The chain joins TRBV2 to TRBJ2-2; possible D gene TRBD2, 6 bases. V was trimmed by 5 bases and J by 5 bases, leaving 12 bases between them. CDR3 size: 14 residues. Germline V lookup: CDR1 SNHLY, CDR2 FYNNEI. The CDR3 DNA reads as TGTGCCAGCAGTTTCCGACTAGGAACCGGGGAGCTGTTTTTT. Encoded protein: CASSFRLGTGELFF.

CDR3 loop: CASSLAGSAGTDTQYF. CDR3 nucleotide sequence: TGTGCCAGCAGCTTAGCCGGGTCAGCGGGCACAGATACGCAGTATTTT. The chain uses TRBV7-2 and TRBJ2-3; tentative D call: TRBD2 (5 bases). The CDR3 has 16 amino acids. From germline, CDR1 is SGHTA and CDR2 FQGNSA. V gave up 0 bases and J gave up 1 base, with 11 bases separating them.

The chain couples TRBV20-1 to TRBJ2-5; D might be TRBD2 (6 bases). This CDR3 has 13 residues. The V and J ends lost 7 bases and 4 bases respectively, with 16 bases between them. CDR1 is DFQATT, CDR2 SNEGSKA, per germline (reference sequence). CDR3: CSVILRGRETQYF. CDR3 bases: TGCAGTGTTATATTGCGGGGTAGAGAGACCCAGTACTTC.

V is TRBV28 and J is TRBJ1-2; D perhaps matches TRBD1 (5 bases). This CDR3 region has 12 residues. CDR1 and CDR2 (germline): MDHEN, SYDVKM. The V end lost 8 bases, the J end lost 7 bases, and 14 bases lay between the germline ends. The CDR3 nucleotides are TGTGCCAGCGATGAAGGGGAAGGTGGCTACACCTTC. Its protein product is CASDEGEGGYTF.

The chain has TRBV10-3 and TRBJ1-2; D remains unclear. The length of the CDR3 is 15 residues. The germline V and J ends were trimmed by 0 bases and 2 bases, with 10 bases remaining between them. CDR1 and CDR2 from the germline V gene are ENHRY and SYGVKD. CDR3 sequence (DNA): TGTGCCATCAGTGAGTCGCCGACTCGAAACTATGGCTACACCTTC. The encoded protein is CAISESPTRNYGYTF.

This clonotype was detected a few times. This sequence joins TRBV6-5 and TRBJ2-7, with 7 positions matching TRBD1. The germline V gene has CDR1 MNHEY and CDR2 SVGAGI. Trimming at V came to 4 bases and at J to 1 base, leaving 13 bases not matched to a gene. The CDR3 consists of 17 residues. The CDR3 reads CASSSGFTGARSYEQYF. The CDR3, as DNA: TGTGCCAGCAGTTCGGGGTTTACAGGGGCTCGGTCCTACGAGCAGTACTTC.

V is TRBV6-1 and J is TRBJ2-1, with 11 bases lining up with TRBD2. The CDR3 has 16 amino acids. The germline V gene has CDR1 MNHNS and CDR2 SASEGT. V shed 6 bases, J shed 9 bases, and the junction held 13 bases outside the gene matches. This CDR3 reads CASRPKLAGESSEQFF. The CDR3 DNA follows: TGTGCCAGCAGACCCAAACTAGCGGGGGAATCCAGTGAGCAGTTCTTC.

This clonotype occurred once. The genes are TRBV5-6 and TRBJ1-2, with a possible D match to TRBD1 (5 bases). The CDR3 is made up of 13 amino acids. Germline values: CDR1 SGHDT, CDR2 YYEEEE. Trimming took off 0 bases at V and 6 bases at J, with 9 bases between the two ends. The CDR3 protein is CASSLDRWNGYTF. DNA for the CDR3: TGTGCCAGCAGCTTGGACAGGTGGAATGGCTACACCTTC.

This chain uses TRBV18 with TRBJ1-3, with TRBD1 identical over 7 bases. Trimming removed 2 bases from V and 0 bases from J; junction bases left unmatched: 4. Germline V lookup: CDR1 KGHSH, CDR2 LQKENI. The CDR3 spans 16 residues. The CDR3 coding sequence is TGTGCCAGCTCACCAAGGGACAGCTACTCTGGAAACACCATATATTTT. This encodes CASSPRDSYSGNTIYF. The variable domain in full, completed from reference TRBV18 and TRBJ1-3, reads NAGVMQNPRHLVRRRGQEARLRCSPMKGHSHVYWYRQLPEEGLKFMVYLQKENIIDESGMPKERFSAEFPKEGPSILRIQQVVRGDSAAYFCASSPRDSYSGNTIYFGEGSWLTVV.

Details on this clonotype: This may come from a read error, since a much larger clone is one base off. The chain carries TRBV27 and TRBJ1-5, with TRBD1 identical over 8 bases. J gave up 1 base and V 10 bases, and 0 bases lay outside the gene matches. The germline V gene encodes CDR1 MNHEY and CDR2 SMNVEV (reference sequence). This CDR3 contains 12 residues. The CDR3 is CANRGSNQPQHF. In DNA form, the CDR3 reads TGTGCCAACAGGGGGAGCAATCAGCCCCAGCATTTT.

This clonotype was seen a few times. CDR3: CAISQQRGYPYEQYF. The CDR3 DNA reads as TGTGCCATCAGCCAACAACGGGGATACCCCTACGAGCAGTACTTC. The chain is built from TRBV10-3 and TRBJ2-7, with a possible D match to TRBD2 (5 bases). The CDR3 covers 15 residues. Germline V gives CDR1 ENHRY, CDR2 SYGVKD. V shed 6 bases and J shed 2 bases, with 17 bases lying between them.

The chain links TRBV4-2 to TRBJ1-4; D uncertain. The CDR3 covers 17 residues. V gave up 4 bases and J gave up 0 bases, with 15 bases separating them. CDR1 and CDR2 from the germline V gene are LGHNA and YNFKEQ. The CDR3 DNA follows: TGTGCCAGCAGCCCACTCCTTAGCAGATCAACTAATGAAAAACTGTTTTTT. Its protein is CASSPLLSRSTNEKLFF.

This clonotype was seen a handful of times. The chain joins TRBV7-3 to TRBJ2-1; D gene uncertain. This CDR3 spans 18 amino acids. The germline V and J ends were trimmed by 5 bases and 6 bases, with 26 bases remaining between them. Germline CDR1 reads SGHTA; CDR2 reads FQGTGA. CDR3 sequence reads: CASSPQPSRGIGFNEQFF. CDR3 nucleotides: TGTGCCAGCAGCCCACAACCCTCAAGAGGCATTGGGTTCAATGAGCAGTTCTTC.

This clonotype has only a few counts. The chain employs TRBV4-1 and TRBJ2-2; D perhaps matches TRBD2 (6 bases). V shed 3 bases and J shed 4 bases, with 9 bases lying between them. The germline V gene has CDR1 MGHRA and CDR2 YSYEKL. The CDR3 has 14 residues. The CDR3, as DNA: TGCGCCAGCAGCCATTTGGGGGGCACCGGGGAGCTGTTTTTT. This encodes CASSHLGGTGELFF.

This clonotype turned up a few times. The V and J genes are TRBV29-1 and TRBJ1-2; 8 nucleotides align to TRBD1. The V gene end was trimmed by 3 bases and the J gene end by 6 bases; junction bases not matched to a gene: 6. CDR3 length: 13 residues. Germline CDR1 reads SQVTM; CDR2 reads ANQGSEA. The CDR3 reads CSVDPLQGDGYTF. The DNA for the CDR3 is TGCAGCGTTGACCCGTTACAGGGGGATGGCTACACCTTC.

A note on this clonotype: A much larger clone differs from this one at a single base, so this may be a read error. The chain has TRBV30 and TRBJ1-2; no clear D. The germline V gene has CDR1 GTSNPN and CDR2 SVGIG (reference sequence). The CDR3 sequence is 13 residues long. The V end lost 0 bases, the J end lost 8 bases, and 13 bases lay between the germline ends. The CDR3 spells CAWSVRESGGYTF. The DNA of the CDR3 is TGTGCCTGGAGTGTACGGGAAAGTGGAGGCTACACCTTC.